This TCR beta chain was obtained from a study of cytomegalovirus exposure and HLA in healthy donors. General study points: With later analysis, a missense DCLRE1C variant became linked to TCR beta V- and J-gene trimming.

Comments on this clone: Its specificity is not known.

V gave up 5 bases and J gave up 2 bases, with 14 bases separating them. The germline gives CDR1 SEHNR, CDR2 FQNEAQ (reference sequence). The CDR3 consists of 15 residues. PCR employed 60 Vbeta and 13 Jbeta primers. Sequenced by immunoSEQ multiplex PCR; TCRdb stores in-frame clones only, minus some. Recorded for this sample: 55,000 to 75,000 clones. Material for sequencing was PBMCs. The V call is TRBV7-9, the J call TRBJ2-3; D is unresolved. This TCR was sampled from a woman aged 25-40 years in good health and CMV-seronegative. The CDR3 nucleotides read TGTGCCAGCAGCCCCGAGGTGTTAGCCACAGATACGCAGTATTTT. Its protein is CASSPEVLATDTQYF.